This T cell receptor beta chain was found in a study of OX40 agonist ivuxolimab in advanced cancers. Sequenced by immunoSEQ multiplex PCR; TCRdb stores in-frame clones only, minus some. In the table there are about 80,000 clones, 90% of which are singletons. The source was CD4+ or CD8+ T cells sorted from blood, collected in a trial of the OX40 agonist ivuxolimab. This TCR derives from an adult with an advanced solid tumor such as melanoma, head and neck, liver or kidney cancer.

The CDR3: CATSRVRGTNYEQYF. The CDR3 nucleotides are TGTGCCACCAGCAGAGTGCGGGGGACGAACTACGAGCAGTACTTC. The rearrangement uses TRBV15 and TRBJ2-7, with TRBD2 identical over 7 bases. The CDR3 loop spans 15 amino acids. The V gene end was trimmed by 1 base and the J gene end by 3 bases; junction bases not matched to a gene: 6. Germline CDR1 and CDR2: LNHNV and YYDKDF (reference sequence).